These T cell receptor beta chains were read from a single sample in a study. TCRdb passed the 5' RACE reads through MiXCR, listing each CDR3 protein once. The table shows 55,000 to 70,000 distinct CDR3 sequences, with around a quarter occurring only once. The sequenced material came from tumor-infiltrating memory CD4+ T cells sorted from the breast tumor. These receptors originate from a female donor with breast cancer. CDR3s include the opening cysteine and the closing phenylalanine or tryptophan. D genes are given only for firm matches. Size tells how often a clone was seen (once, few, many) or the class of an expanded clone, and some rows leave it out.

>TRBV6-2/TRBV6-3|.|TRBJ2-1|TRBD2
CASSPPPRAGVEQFF
TGTGCCAGCAGTCCACCTCCGCGAGCGGGAGTCGAGCAGTTCTTC
>TRBV5-1|.|TRBJ1-5|.
CASSPLPGFNQPQHF
TGCGCCAGCAGTCCCCTCCCCGGGTTCAATCAGCCCCAGCATTTT
>TRBV7-3|.|TRBJ1-2|TRBD1
CASTVQGNYGYTF
TGTGCCAGCACCGTACAGGGGAACTATGGCTACACCTTC
>TRBV12-3/TRBV12-4|.|TRBJ1-4|.
CASSLSDKRKKLFF
TGTGCCAGCAGTTTATCGGATAAACGGAAAAAACTGTTTTTT
>TRBV11-1|.|TRBJ1-6|TRBD1
CASSRGQGFSPLHF
TGTGCCAGCAGCCGGGGACAGGGGTTTTCACCCCTCCACTTT
>TRBV9|few|TRBJ2-1|TRBD2
CASSVRGSNNEQFF
TGTGCCAGCAGCGTCCGCGGGAGTAACAATGAGCAGTTCTTC
>TRBV7-2|.|TRBJ2-1|TRBD1
CASSLGQGKFF
TGTGCCAGCAGCTTGGGACAGGGAAAGTTCTTC
>TRBV6-2/TRBV6-3|.|TRBJ2-7|.
CASILSPGAPYEQYF
TGTGCCAGCATTCTCTCACCGGGAGCCCCCTACGAGCAGTACTTC
>TRBV6-1|few|TRBJ2-1|.
CASSEAQKYNEQFF
TGTGCCAGCAGTGAAGCGCAAAAATACAATGAGCAGTTCTTC
>TRBV6-2/TRBV6-3|.|TRBJ2-1|TRBD2
CASSYSAPGLAGYNEQFF
TGTGCCAGCAGTTACTCGGCCCCGGGACTAGCGGGATACAATGAGCAGTTCTTC
>TRBV7-3|.|TRBJ2-3|TRBD2
CASSFYTGTSGGARDTQYF
TGTGCCAGCAGCTTTTATACAGGGACTAGCGGGGGGGCAAGGGATACGCAGTATTTT
>TRBV5-6|few|TRBJ1-3|TRBD1
CASSLDRVGNTIYF
TGTGCCAGCAGCCTGGACAGGGTTGGAAACACCATATATTTT
>TRBV5-1|few|TRBJ2-3|TRBD2
CASSPGLAGATTDTQYF
TGCGCCAGCAGCCCCGGACTAGCGGGGGCCACCACAGATACGCAGTATTTT
>TRBV28|few|TRBJ2-2|TRBD2
CASSQSGRRSGELFF
TGTGCCAGCAGTCAAAGCGGGAGGAGAAGCGGGGAGCTGTTTTTT
>TRBV7-2|many|TRBJ1-5|TRBD1
CASSRQGINQPQHF
TGTGCCAGCAGCCGACAGGGTATCAATCAGCCCCAGCATTTT
>TRBV20-1|.|TRBJ2-3|.
CSAPSGADTQYF
TGCAGTGCTCCCTCAGGAGCGGATACGCAGTATTTT
>TRBV7-2|.|TRBJ1-2|TRBD1
CASSLKPGQGAGYTF
TGTGCCAGCAGCTTGAAACCGGGACAGGGTGCTGGCTACACCTTC
>TRBV4-1|few|TRBJ2-4|.
CASQRVSSQGTAYPNIQYF
TGCGCCAGCCAACGTGTGTCTAGCCAGGGTACGGCTTACCCAAACATTCAGTACTTC
>TRBV12-3/TRBV12-4|once|TRBJ1-5|.
CASSYGARQPQHF
TGTGCCAGCAGTTACGGGGCACGGCAGCCCCAGCATTTT
>TRBV5-1|.|TRBJ2-3|.
CASSLSGGGTDTQYF
TGCGCCAGCAGCTTATCGGGCGGGGGCACGGATACGCAGTATTTT
>TRBV6-5|.|TRBJ2-2|.
CASMRESPGELFF
TGTGCCAGCATGAGGGAGTCCCCCGGGGAGCTGTTTTTT
>TRBV7-8|few|TRBJ1-4|.
CASSPYGSTNEKLFF
TGTGCCAGCAGCCCATATGGGTCAACTAATGAAAAACTGTTTTTT
>TRBV5-1|many|TRBJ1-3|.
CASSLSVSSGNTIYF
TGCGCCAGCAGCTTGTCAGTTTCATCTGGAAACACCATATATTTT
>TRBV2|.|TRBJ1-1|.
CASSQQGISNTEAFF
TGTGCCAGCAGTCAGCAGGGCATATCGAACACTGAAGCTTTCTTT
>TRBV7-2|few|TRBJ2-5|.
CASSLGVETQYF
TGTGCCAGCAGCTTGGGGGTGGAGACCCAGTACTTC
>TRBV7-2|few|TRBJ1-3|TRBD1
CASSQTGAPSGNTIYF
TGTGCCAGCAGCCAGACAGGGGCCCCCTCTGGAAACACCATATATTTT
>TRBV6-1|.|TRBJ2-5|.
CASRELCSTGTQYF
TGTGCCAGCAGGGAACTATGCAGTACGGGGACCCAGTACTTC
>TRBV5-1|few|TRBJ2-7|TRBD2
CASSYSSGRAGYEQYF
TGCGCCAGCAGCTATTCTAGCGGGAGGGCCGGTTACGAGCAGTACTTC
>TRBV29-1|.|TRBJ2-3|TRBD1
CSVATGQGATDTQYF
TGCAGCGTTGCAACGGGACAGGGAGCCACAGATACGCAGTATTTT
>TRBV5-1|many|TRBJ2-1|.
CASSWDSGSGDTKFF
TGCGCCAGCAGCTGGGACTCCGGGTCCGGAGACACCAAGTTCTTC
>TRBV2|.|TRBJ1-2|.
CASSDSQRYGYTF
TGTGCCAGCAGTGATTCACAACGCTATGGCTACACCTTC
>TRBV6-5|.|TRBJ1-2|.
CASSDRGGGGYTF
TGTGCCAGCAGTGACCGCGGGGGTGGCGGCTACACCTTC
>TRBV12-3/TRBV12-4|few|TRBJ2-1|.
CASTPGWPLSSSYNEQFF
TGTGCCAGCACCCCGGGGTGGCCGCTTTCGAGCTCCTACAATGAGCAGTTCTTC
>TRBV7-2|.|TRBJ2-7|TRBD2
CASSSLAGVPYEQYF
TGTGCCAGCAGCTCCTTAGCGGGAGTCCCCTACGAGCAGTACTTC
>TRBV6-5|.|TRBJ2-5|.
CASRDTQRGSQETQYF
TGTGCCAGCAGGGACACCCAACGGGGGTCCCAAGAGACCCAGTACTTC
>TRBV29-1|many|TRBJ1-1|.
CSGMNTEAFF
TGCAGCGGCATGAACACTGAAGCTTTCTTT
>TRBV7-2|few|TRBJ1-4|TRBD1
CASSSQGTGEKLFF
TGTGCCAGCAGCTCACAGGGGACTGGTGAAAAACTGTTTTTT
>TRBV20-1|few|TRBJ1-2|.
CSAILRSGGYGYTF
TGCAGTGCTATTCTGCGGTCCGGGGGCTATGGCTACACCTTC
>TRBV20-1|.|TRBJ1-1|.
CSAREGVEAVNTEAFF
TGCAGTGCTAGAGAGGGGGTCGAGGCTGTGAACACTGAAGCTTTCTTT